These 4 T cell receptor beta chains were sequenced from one sample in a study of T-cell reconstitution after alpha-beta-depleted transplantation in children. During its preparation, the TCRbeta library received unique molecular identifiers. Via MiXCR, TCRdb re-called the PCR reads, giving one row per CDR3 protein. Of 250,000 to 300,000 distinct CDR3 sequences listed, just over 7.5% are singletons. Study-level results: Newly generated T cells supplied most T-cell counts and diversity one year post-transplant.

These receptors have no identified antigens. The sequences come from peripheral blood, collected 360 days after TCRalphabeta/CD19-depleted stem cell transplant. The receptors were gathered from a female patient aged 2 to 10 who had a stem cell transplant for Fanconi anemia, so the T cells may come from the graft donor.

This clonotype was observed at least ten times. The chain combines TRBV5-1 with TRBJ2-7; 13 bases map to TRBD2. Germline assignment: CDR1 SGHRS and CDR2 YFSETQ. This CDR3 contains 16 residues. V shed 3 bases, J shed 2 bases, and the junction held 5 bases outside the gene matches. The CDR3 bases are TGCGCCAGCAGCTGGACTAGCGGGGGCCTAACCTACGAGCAGTACTTC. Translating gives CASSWTSGGLTYEQYF.

This clonotype was found many times. V and J are TRBV20-1 and TRBJ2-2; the match to TRBD1 covers 9 bases. CDR1 is DFQATT and CDR2 is SNEGSKA in the germline V gene (reference sequence). With 3 bases clipped from V and 6 bases from J, the junction kept 2 bases outside the gene matches. This CDR3 comprises 13 residues. This CDR3 is CSARHRGPGELFF. DNA for the CDR3: TGCAGTGCTAGGCACAGGGGGCCCGGGGAGCTGTTTTTT.

This clonotype was seen repeatedly, ten times or more. The chain has TRBV28 and TRBJ1-2; 10 nucleotides agree with TRBD1. In germline, CDR1 is MDHEN, CDR2 SYDVKM. J lost 4 bases, V lost 6 bases, and 8 bases had no gene match. The CDR3 is made up of 15 amino acids. The CDR3 nucleotides read TGTGCCAGCAGCCGCCAGGGACAGGGGCTCTATGGCTACACCTTC. This translates into CASSRQGQGLYGYTF.

This clonotype has at least ten counts. This chain links TRBV10-3 with TRBJ2-7; a weak D match, TRBD2 (6 bases). V shed 2 bases and J shed 5 bases, with 13 bases lying between them. CDR1 and CDR2 (germline): ENHRY, SYGVKD. The CDR3 consists of 14 residues. The CDR3 DNA follows: TGTGCCATCAGTGAGGGGCAGGGAGGCCACGAGCAGTACTTC. The encoded protein is CAISEGQGGHEQYF.